These 2 T cell receptor beta chains originate from one sample sequenced in a study of a mutant IDH1 vaccine in newly diagnosed glioma. Assay used: immunoSEQ multiplex PCR; TCRdb lists only in-frame clones, some missing. This table holds under 70,000 clones, roughly four fifths found once. No cognate antigen is known for these TCRs. Regarding time point: week 5, during vaccination. Each dose delivered 300 ug of mutant IDH1 20-mer peptide subcutaneously with imiquimod. Material: PBMCs, obtained from a glioma patient whose treatment included an IDH1 peptide vaccine. These receptors were collected from a man aged 25 to 45 with glioma.

V and J are TRBV6-1 and TRBJ1-5, with 7 bases that match TRBD1. This CDR3 has 15 residues. V trimming: 1 base; J trimming: 5 bases; junction bases outside the gene matches: 5. Germline V gene lookup returns CDR1 MNHNS and CDR2 SASEGT. CDR3 sequence: CASSEGTGIYQPQHF. CDR3 nucleotides: TGTGCCAGCAGTGAAGGGACAGGAATATATCAGCCCCAGCATTTT.

This chain joins TRBV19 and TRBJ2-2; 9 bases agree with TRBD1. The J segment lost 1 base and the V segment lost 4 bases, leaving 7 bases of the junction unmatched. The CDR3 length is 17 residues. Germline V CDR1 and CDR2: LNHDA, SQIVND (reference sequence). The CDR3 nucleotides are TGTGCCAGTAGTAGTCCCGGGACAGGGCGGAACACCGGGGAGCTGTTTTTT. Its translation is CASSSPGTGRNTGELFF.